This T cell receptor (beta chain) was profiled in a study of OX40 agonist ivuxolimab in advanced cancers. Study context: Eligibility admitted prior anti-PD-1, anti-PD-L1 or anti-CTLA-4 therapy; 40% to 50% had some. Of the patients, three showed partial responses, one with hepatocellular carcinoma and two with cutaneous melanoma.

Some clones are missing from TCRdb's copy, which holds only in-frame ones; the method was immunoSEQ multiplex PCR. The sample holds 60,000 to 85,000 clones; around 94% are singletons and the top ten take roughly 20%. Patients had blood sampled at baseline and again on cycle 4 day 1 and cycle 7 day 1. This TCR derives from an adult with an advanced solid tumor such as melanoma, head and neck, liver or kidney cancer. The sample here was CD4+ or CD8+ T cells sorted from blood, taken in a trial of the OX40 agonist ivuxolimab.

CDR3 residues: CSVDGLDAETQYF. CDR3 nucleotide sequence: TGCAGCGTTGATGGGCTAGATGCGGAGACCCAGTACTTC. The V call is TRBV29-1, the J call TRBJ2-5; D ambiguous. Trimming shortened V by 3 bases and J by 5 bases, and 13 bases separated the two germline ends. CDR1 and CDR2 from the germline V gene are SQVTM and ANQGSEA. This CDR3 has 13 residues.